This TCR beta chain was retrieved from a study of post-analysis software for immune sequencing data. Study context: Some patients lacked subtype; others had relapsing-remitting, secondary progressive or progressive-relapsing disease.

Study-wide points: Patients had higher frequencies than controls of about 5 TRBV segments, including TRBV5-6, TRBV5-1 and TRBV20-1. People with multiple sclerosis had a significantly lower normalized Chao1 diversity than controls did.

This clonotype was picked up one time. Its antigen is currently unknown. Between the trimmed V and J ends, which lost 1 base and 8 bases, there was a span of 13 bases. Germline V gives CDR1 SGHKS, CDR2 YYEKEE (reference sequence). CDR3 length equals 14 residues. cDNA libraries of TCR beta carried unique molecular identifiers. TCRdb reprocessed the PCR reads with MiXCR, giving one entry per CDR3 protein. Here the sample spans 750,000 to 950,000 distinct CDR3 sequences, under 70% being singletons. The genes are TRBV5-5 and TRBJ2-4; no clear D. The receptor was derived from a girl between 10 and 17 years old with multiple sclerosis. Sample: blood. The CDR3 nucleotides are TGTGCCAGCAGCTTGAAGTCTGATCGGGACATTCAGTACTTC. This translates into CASSLKSDRDIQYF.